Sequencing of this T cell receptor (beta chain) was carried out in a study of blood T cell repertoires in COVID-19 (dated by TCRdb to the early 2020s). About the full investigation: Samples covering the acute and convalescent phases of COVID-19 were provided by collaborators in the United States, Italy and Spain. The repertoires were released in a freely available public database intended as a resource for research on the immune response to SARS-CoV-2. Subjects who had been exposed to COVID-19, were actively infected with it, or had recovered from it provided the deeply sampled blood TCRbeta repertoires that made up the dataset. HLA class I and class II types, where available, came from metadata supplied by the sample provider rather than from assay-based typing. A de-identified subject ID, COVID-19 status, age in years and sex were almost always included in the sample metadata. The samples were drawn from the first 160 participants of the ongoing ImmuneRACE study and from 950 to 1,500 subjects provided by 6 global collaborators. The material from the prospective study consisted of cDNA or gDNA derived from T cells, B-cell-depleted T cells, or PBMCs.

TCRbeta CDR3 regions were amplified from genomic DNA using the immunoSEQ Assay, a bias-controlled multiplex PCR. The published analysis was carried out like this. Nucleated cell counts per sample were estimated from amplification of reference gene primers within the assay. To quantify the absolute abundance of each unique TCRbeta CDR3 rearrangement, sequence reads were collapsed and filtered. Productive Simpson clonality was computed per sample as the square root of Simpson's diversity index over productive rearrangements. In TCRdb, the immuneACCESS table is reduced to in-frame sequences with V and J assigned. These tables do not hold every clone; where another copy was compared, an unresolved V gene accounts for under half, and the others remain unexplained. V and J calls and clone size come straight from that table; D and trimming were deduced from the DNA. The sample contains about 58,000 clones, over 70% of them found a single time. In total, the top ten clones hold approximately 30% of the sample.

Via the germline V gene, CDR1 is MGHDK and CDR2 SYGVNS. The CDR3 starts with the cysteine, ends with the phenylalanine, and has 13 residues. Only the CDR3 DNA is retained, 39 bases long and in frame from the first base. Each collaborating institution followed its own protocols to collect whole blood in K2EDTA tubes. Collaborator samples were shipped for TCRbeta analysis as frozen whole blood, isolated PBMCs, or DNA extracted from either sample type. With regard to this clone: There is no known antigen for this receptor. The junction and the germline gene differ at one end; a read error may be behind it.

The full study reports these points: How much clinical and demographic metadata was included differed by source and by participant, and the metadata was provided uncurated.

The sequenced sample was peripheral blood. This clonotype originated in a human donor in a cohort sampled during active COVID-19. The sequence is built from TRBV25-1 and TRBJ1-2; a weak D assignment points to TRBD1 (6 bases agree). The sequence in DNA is TGTGCCAGCAGTGAGCGGAGACAGGCGGAGCTAGCCTTC. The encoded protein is CASSERRQAELAF.